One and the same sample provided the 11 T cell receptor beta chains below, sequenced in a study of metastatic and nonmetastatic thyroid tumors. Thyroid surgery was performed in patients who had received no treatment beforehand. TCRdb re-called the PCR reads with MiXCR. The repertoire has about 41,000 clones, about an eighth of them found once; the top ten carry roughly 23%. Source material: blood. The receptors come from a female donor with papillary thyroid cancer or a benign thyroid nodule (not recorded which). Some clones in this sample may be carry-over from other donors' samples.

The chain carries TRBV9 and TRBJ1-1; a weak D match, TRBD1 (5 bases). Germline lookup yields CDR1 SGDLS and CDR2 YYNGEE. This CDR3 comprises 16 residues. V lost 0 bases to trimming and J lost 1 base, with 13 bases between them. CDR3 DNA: TGTGCCAGCAGCGTAGGGACATGGGGTAAGAACACTGAAGCTTTCTTT. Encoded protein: CASSVGTWGKNTEAFF.

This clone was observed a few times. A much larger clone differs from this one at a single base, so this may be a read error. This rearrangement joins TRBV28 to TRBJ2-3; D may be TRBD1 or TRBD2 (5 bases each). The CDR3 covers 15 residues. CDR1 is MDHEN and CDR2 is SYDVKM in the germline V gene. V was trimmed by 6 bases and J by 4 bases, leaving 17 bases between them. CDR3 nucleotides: TGTGCCAGCAGCTCCGCGGGCTCAGGGTCAGATACGCAGTATTTT. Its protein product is CASSSAGSGSDTQYF.

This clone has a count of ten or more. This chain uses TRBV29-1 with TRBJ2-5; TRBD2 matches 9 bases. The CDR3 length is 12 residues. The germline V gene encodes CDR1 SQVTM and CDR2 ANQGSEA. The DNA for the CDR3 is TGCGGGTGGGGACTAGCTTCGGAGACCCAGTACTTC. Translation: CGWGLASETQYF.

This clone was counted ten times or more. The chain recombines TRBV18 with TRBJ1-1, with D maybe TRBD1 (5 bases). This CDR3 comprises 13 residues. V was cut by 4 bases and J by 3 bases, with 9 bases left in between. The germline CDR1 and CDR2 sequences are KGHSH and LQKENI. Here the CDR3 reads CASSRLQDTEAFF. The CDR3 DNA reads TGTGCCAGCTCACGCCTACAGGACACTGAAGCTTTCTTT.

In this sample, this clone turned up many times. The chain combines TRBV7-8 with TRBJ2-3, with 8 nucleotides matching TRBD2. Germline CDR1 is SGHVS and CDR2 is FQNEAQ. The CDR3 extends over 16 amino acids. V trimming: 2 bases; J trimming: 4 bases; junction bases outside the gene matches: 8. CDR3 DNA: TGTGCCAGCAGCTTATCCTCTAGCGGGTCGGCAGATACGCAGTATTTT. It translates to CASSLSSSGSADTQYF.

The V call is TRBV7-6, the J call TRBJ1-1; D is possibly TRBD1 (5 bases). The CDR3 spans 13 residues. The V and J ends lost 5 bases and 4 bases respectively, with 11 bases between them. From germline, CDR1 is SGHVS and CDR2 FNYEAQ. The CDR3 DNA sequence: TGTGCCAGCAGCACCCTGGGGGGCACTGAAGCTTTCTTT. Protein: CASSTLGGTEAFF.

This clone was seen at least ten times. The CDR3 is CASRAFRRTTSITGELFF. The CDR3, as DNA: TGTGCCAGCAGAGCATTCCGGCGGACTACTTCCATCACCGGGGAGCTGTTTTTT. The rearrangement joins TRBV28 to TRBJ2-2; maybe TRBD2 (6 bases). V was shortened by 6 bases and J by 4 bases, with 24 bases between the two germline ends. CDR1 and CDR2 (germline): MDHEN, SYDVKM. The CDR3 is 18 residues long.

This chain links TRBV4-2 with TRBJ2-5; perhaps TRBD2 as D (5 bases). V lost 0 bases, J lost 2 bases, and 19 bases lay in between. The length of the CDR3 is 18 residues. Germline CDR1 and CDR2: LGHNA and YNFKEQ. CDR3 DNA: TGTGCCAGCAGCCAAGAGATAATCTTGGGGAGCCCACAAGAGACCCAGTACTTC. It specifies CASSQEIILGSPQETQYF.

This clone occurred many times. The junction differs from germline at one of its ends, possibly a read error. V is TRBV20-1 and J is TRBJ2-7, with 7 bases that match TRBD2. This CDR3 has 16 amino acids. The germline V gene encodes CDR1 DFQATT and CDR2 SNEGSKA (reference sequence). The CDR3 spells CSARDSSGSAYYEQYF. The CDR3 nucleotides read TGCAGTGCGAGAGATTCTAGCGGTTCGGCTTACTACGAGCAGTACTTC.

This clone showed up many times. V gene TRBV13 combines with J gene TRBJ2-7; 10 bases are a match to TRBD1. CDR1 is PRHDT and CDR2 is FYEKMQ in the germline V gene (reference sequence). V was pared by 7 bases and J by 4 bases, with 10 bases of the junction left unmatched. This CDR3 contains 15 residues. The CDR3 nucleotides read TGTGCCAGCACCCGCACCGGGACAGGGGTTTACGAGCAGTACTTC. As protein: CASTRTGTGVYEQYF.

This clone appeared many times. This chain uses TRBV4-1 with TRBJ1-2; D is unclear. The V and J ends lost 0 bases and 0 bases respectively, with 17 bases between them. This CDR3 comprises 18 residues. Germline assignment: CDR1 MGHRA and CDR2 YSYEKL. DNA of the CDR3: TGCGCCAGCAGCCAAGATCGGGCTACCCCCCTCGCTAACTATGGCTACACCTTC. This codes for CASSQDRATPLANYGYTF.